This T cell receptor beta chain derives from a study of identical twins (dated by TCRdb to the mid-2010s). For the wider study: To test whether fetal clonotypes persist, the study used deep sequencing on TCR alpha and beta repertoires from monozygotic twins, unrelated adults of various ages, and cord blood. To rule out contamination, the twin experiments were replicated at different times with different library preparation protocols. Here is what the overall study found, with its caveats: In monozygotic twins, out-of-frame TCR alpha sharing was systematically underestimated by recombination models, although the models agreed with sharing between unrelated individuals. Because the same donors could not be followed over many years, the conclusions relied on cross-sectional statistical analysis. A weaker excess of twin sharing was found in beta out-of-frame sequences because the signal-to-noise ratio was lowered by fewer shared sequences. Abundant cord blood beta clonotypes carried fewer insertions; young adult naive repertoires showed a weaker similar trend, while memory repertoires showed none. Invariant T cells such as MAIT and iNKT could partly confound zero-insertion analyses, although diverse VJ usage argued against such confounding for most clonotypes. Out-of-frame TCR alpha sequences shared between twins showed an excess of low generation-probability sequences compared with coincidental sharing between unrelated individuals.

Worth noting for this clonotype: It lacks a known antigen. Within one base of it there is no much larger clone, and no base qualities were kept.

Every donor in the study was a healthy Caucasian. The twin cohort comprised three pairs of female monozygotic twins, all aged roughly 18 to 30 years. CD4+ and CD8+ T cell populations were isolated with positive isolation kits from Invitrogen. Library method: 5' RACE. The data were produced on an Illumina HiSeq 2000. Template switching introduced a universal primer binding site; the final cDNA contained a unique molecular identifier, enabling accurate counting of TCR cDNA molecules. First-strand cDNA for TCR alpha and beta chains was synthesized from specific primers in the conserved constant-segment region. Each cDNA library was double barcoded, with a SMART-Mk sample barcode plus Illumina barcodes, to control for contamination. TruSeq adapter sequences, together with Illumina sample barcodes, were added in two successive PCR steps. The Illumina HiSeq platform was used with custom primers to sequence TCR alpha and beta cDNA libraries. Per the original workflow: Raw reads were processed with MiGEC to extract unique molecular identifiers, and MiXCR was used to determine CDR3 positions. For each individual, recombination models were inferred using an EM algorithm with the repgenHMM and IGoR tools. Shared clonotype analysis was performed with the tcR package in R, normalizing sharing by the product of cloneset sizes. To study raw recombination free of thymic and clonal selection effects, out-of-frame nonproductive sequences were analyzed. In TCRdb, the public reads were trimmed at Q25 with fastp and aligned with MiXCR, with productive beta chains retained. Every entry covers one CDR3 protein and lists the most common genes and DNA from its rows. TCRdb, rather than the study authors, made the V and J calls. The sample includes 450,000 or so distinct CDR3 sequences, with 12% to 15% observed a single time. The leading ten clones occupy about 0.54% of the sample.

V loses 3 bases, J loses 4 bases, and the germline ends lie 9 bases apart. For CDR1 and CDR2, the germline V gene lists SGHDN and FVKESK. Its CDR3 holds 13 amino acids, cysteine through phenylalanine. Only the CDR3 portion is preserved as DNA: 39 bases, with reading frame beginning at the first base. This sample was also put to use in a study of yellow fever vaccine responses in identical twins. As the second paper documents: The T cell response to vaccination in identical twins was reported by the authors to appear partly convergent and partly personalized. In identical twins, the study followed T cell clones that responded to the vaccine with precision.

The source is a woman aged 18 to 35 in good health. The chain joins TRBV14 to TRBJ1-1; the D gene is not confidently resolved. The sequenced material came from CD4+ T cells sorted from blood. The CDR3 loop reads CASSHSASTEAFF. The DNA reads as follows: TGTGCCAGCAGCCACTCAGCCTCCACTGAAGCTTTCTTT.